This entry lists 9 T cell receptor beta chains sequenced from one sample in a study of CD8 T cells in ankylosing spondylitis. TCRdb fed the 5' RACE reads into MiXCR, producing one record per CDR3 protein. The sample records fewer than 250,000 distinct CDR3 sequences, approximately 24% being singletons. The sample comprised blood, either unsorted or a sorted T cell fraction (not recorded which). Every receptor here comes from a male donor with ankylosing spondylitis or in good health (not recorded which).

In this sample, this clonotype turned up many times. The CDR3 here is CSARPSARDTQYF. CDR3 coding DNA: TGCAGTGCTCGACCTAGCGCCCGAGATACGCAGTATTTT. The chain combines TRBV20-1 with TRBJ2-3; TRBD2 is a possible D gene (6 bases). The V and J ends lost 5 bases and 5 bases respectively, with 14 bases between them. This CDR3 has 13 amino acids. Germline values: CDR1 DFQATT, CDR2 SNEGSKA (reference sequence).

The chain couples TRBV5-1 to TRBJ1-2, with D unclear. Trimming pared 0 bases from V and 2 bases from J, leaving 14 bases between. The CDR3 is made up of 16 amino acids. Germline V gene data show CDR1 as SGHRS and CDR2 as YFSETQ. The CDR3 coding sequence is TGCGCCAGCAGCTTGGTTGGCAGGCGGACGAACTATGGCTACACCTTC. This translates into CASSLVGRRTNYGYTF.

This clonotype was counted at least ten times. J is TRBJ1-1 and V is TRBV5-1, with a possible D match to TRBD1 (5 bases). Germline lookup yields CDR1 SGHRS and CDR2 YFSETQ. V was pared by 0 bases and J by 3 bases, with 12 bases between. CDR3 size: 15 residues. CDR3 in DNA: TGCGCCAGCAGCTTGGAGCCGGGGACGGACACTGAAGCTTTCTTT. Amino acids: CASSLEPGTDTEAFF.

This clonotype came up many times. This chain connects TRBV27 to TRBJ2-1; D not certain. The CDR3 contains 14 residues. Germline V CDR1 and CDR2: MNHEY, SMNVEV (reference sequence). The V and J ends lost 6 bases and 3 bases respectively, with 12 bases between them. The CDR3 DNA is TGTGCCAGCAGACCGAAAAGCTTCTACAATGAGCAGTTCTTC. Protein product: CASRPKSFYNEQFF.

In its sample, this clonotype was seen many times. In DNA, the CDR3 is TGCAGTGCTAGTCGGCTAGCGGGCGGCGAGCAGTACTTC. Translating gives CSASRLAGGEQYF. The chain carries TRBV20-1 and TRBJ2-7, with 8 bases matching TRBD2. CDR1 DFQATT and CDR2 SNEGSKA come from the germline V gene (reference sequence). The V segment lost 3 bases and the J segment 6 bases; nucleotides outside the gene matches: 7. CDR3 length: 13 residues.

In this sample, this clonotype turned up a few times. The rearrangement links TRBV20-1 to TRBJ2-5, with 7 bases lining up with TRBD2. Germline CDR1 DFQATT, CDR2 SNEGSKA (reference sequence). There are 14 residues in the CDR3. V shed 4 bases, J shed 5 bases, and the junction held 10 bases outside the gene matches. The chain's CDR3 is CSATGLPLWETQYF. CDR3 DNA: TGCAGTGCTACGGGACTACCCCTTTGGGAGACCCAGTACTTC.

J is TRBJ2-1 and V is TRBV20-1; 9 bases line up with TRBD2. This CDR3 has 13 residues. Losses at the gene ends were 2 bases for V and 4 bases for J; bases not matched to a gene: 0. Germline CDR1 reads DFQATT; CDR2 reads SNEGSKA (reference sequence). CDR3 sequence: CSARSGRYNEQFF. The CDR3 DNA sequence: TGCAGTGCTAGAAGCGGGAGGTACAATGAGCAGTTCTTC.

The V call is TRBV4-3, the J call TRBJ2-2; 15 nucleotides agree with TRBD2. There are 18 residues in the CDR3. With V trimmed by 4 bases and J by 4 bases, 7 bases remained unmatched. The germline V gene encodes CDR1 LGHNA and CDR2 YSLEER. The CDR3 region is CASSRGLAGGRSTGELFF. In nucleotides, the CDR3 is TGCGCCAGCAGCCGGGGACTAGCGGGAGGTCGAAGCACCGGGGAGCTGTTTTTT.

This chain links TRBV5-6 with TRBJ1-1; TRBD1 agrees at 9 bases. This CDR3 spans 14 amino acids. The J segment lost 7 bases and the V segment lost 0 bases, leaving 4 bases of the junction unmatched. CDR1 is SGHDT and CDR2 is YYEEEE in the germline V gene. The CDR3 region is CASSLAGTGSEAFF. CDR3 DNA: TGTGCCAGCAGCTTGGCCGGGACAGGGAGTGAAGCTTTCTTT.